This entry lists 30 T cell receptor beta chains sequenced from one sample in a study of blood T cells in healthy people across ages (dated by TCRdb to between 2015 and 2017). To prepare the library, 5' RACE was applied. These reads were obtained on an Illumina HiSeq 2500. A second 7 to 11 cycle PCR used a sample-barcoded 5' primer and a J-beta primer mix. The public reads were run again by TCRdb, first through fastp at Q25 and then through MiXCR, and only productive beta chains were kept. Identical CDR3 protein sequences are pooled into one entry, listed with their most common genes and DNA. Here the sample has 1.5 million to 2 million distinct CDR3 sequences; 28% occur a single time. The ten largest make up 7.7% of the sample. Sequenced material: blood. The receptors originated from a woman aged 30 to 39 in good health.

The sample holds a few counts of this clonotype. V gene TRBV20-1 combines with J gene TRBJ1-1; D possibly corresponds to TRBD1 (5 bases). This CDR3 spans 14 amino acids. Germline CDR1 DFQATT, CDR2 SNEGSKA (reference sequence). Trimming pared 6 bases from V and 0 bases from J, leaving 14 bases between. The CDR3 region has the DNA TGCAGTGCCAAAGGGGATTTCCTGAACACTGAAGCTTTCTTT. Translated: CSAKGDFLNTEAFF.

This clonotype was counted at least ten times. The chain links TRBV12-3 or TRBV12-4 to TRBJ2-7, with D hard to call. The V end was cut by 6 bases, the J end by 2 bases, with 11 bases between. The length of the CDR3 is 13 residues. The CDR3 reads CASRLDGPYEQYF. CDR3 nucleotide sequence: TGTGCCAGCAGATTGGACGGGCCCTACGAGCAGTACTTC.

This clonotype was seen a handful of times. The rearrangement uses TRBV9 and TRBJ2-3; TRBD1 aligns across 9 bases. This CDR3 comprises 15 residues. Germline CDR1 reads SGDLS; CDR2 reads YYNGEE. The V segment lost 0 bases and the J segment 8 bases; nucleotides outside the gene matches: 7. CDR3 in amino acids: CASSVEGQGLPTQYF. CDR3 sequence (DNA): TGTGCCAGCAGCGTAGAGGGACAGGGACTCCCTACGCAGTATTTT.

This clonotype was found many times. V is TRBV12-3 or TRBV12-4 and J is TRBJ1-5, with D possibly TRBD1 on 6 matching bases. Trimming stripped 5 bases from V and 5 bases from J, with 16 bases between. The CDR3 runs 15 residues. The CDR3 DNA sequence: TGTGCCAGCAGTCTCAAGGGGGGAGGATATCAGCCCCAGCATTTT. Amino acid sequence: CASSLKGGGYQPQHF.

The chain employs TRBV21-1 and TRBJ2-4; the table's D gene call, TRBD2, was not cross checked with the DNA. The J call may not be correct, given that the DNA end is closer to TRBJ2-7. TRBV21-1 is termed a pseudogene. CDR3 length equals 15 residues. The CDR3 spells CASTSTGRDGYEQYF. CDR3 bases: TGTGCCAGCACCTCTACAGGGAGGGACGGCTACGAGCAGTACTTC.

The chain is built from TRBV5-1 and TRBJ2-2; D unresolved. The V end lost 0 bases, the J end lost 6 bases, and 9 bases lay between the germline ends. Germline-derived CDR1 and CDR2 are SGHRS and YFSETQ. The CDR3 has 14 residues. DNA for the CDR3: TGCGCCAGCAGCTTGGCGGATCCCCCCGGGGAGCTGTTTTTT. Its translation is CASSLADPPGELFF. Full variable domain (rest looked up from reference TRBV5-1 and TRBJ2-2): KAGVTQTPRYLIKTRGQQVTLSCSPISGHRSVSWYQQTPGQGLQFLFEYFSETQRNKGNFPGRFSGRQFSNSRSEMNVSTLELGDSALYLCASSLADPPGELFFGEGSRLTVL.

This clonotype has more than one count but fewer than ten. The chain combines TRBV5-6 with TRBJ2-7, with 9 bases aligning to TRBD2. J lost 2 bases, V lost 4 bases, and 7 bases had no gene match. Germline V gene sequence: CDR1 SGHDT, CDR2 YYEEEE. CDR3 length equals 15 residues. CDR3 sequence (DNA): TGTGCCAGCAGCATGCCTAGCGGGGCTGCCTACGAGCAGTACTTC. It codes for CASSMPSGAAYEQYF.

This clonotype has a handful of counts. V gene TRBV28 combines with J gene TRBJ2-7; D remains ambiguous. V was pared by 6 bases and J by 7 bases, with 13 bases between. Germline V gene data show CDR1 as MDHEN and CDR2 as SYDVKM. The CDR3 contains 12 residues. This chain's CDR3 is CASRRAPREQYF. The CDR3 nucleotides read TGTGCCAGCAGACGGGCCCCGCGAGAGCAGTACTTC. The full variable domain, rest sourced from reference TRBV28 and TRBJ2-7, is DVKVTQSSRYLVKRTGEKVFLECVQDMDHENMFWYRQDPGLGLRLIYFSYDVKMKEKGDIPEGYSVSREKKERFSLILESASTNQTSMYLCASRRAPREQYFGPGTRLTVT.

Comment on this clonotype: An end of the junction does not agree with germline; a read error may underlie this. The CDR3 loop is CASWQGEGNQPQHF. The CDR3 nucleotides are TGTGCCAGCTGGCAGGGAGAAGGCAATCAGCCTCAGCATTTT. The rearrangement uses TRBV6-6 and TRBJ1-5, with D maybe TRBD1 (5 bases). The CDR3 spans 14 residues. Germline lookup yields CDR1 MNHNY and CDR2 SVGAGI (reference sequence).

The chain combines TRBV27 with TRBJ2-3; no definite D call. Trimming took off 5 bases at V and 2 bases at J, with 11 bases between the two ends. Germline V gene lookup returns CDR1 MNHEY and CDR2 SMNVEV (reference sequence). This CDR3 region has 14 residues. The CDR3 sequence is CASSPLKTTDTQYF. CDR3 sequence (DNA): TGTGCCAGCAGTCCCTTGAAAACCACAGATACGCAGTATTTT.

The sample holds many counts of this clonotype. The junction departs from the called germline gene at one end, perhaps through a read error. The V call is TRBV5-1, the J call TRBJ2-1; D could derive from TRBD1 or TRBD2 (6 bases each). This CDR3 is built from 14 residues. The germline gives CDR1 SGHRS, CDR2 YFSETQ. This CDR3 is CASSRGQGRNEQFF. In nucleotides, the CDR3 is TGTGCCAGCAGCCGAGGGCAGGGGAGGAATGAGCAGTTCTTC.

There are many counts of this clonotype. This sequence joins TRBV10-3 and TRBJ2-7, with D possibly matching TRBD1 (5 bases). CDR3 length equals 12 residues. Germline CDR1 is ENHRY and CDR2 is SYGVKD. V lost 10 bases and J 4 bases, leaving 14 bases between the germline ends. The DNA for the CDR3 is TGTGCCACGATGACAGATAGTTACGAGCAGTACTTC. It codes for CATMTDSYEQYF.

V is TRBV20-1 and J is TRBJ2-3; D uncertain. V shed 3 bases and J shed 6 bases, with 7 bases lying between them. From germline, CDR1 is DFQATT and CDR2 SNEGSKA (reference sequence). The CDR3 contains 11 residues. DNA for the CDR3: TGCAGTGCTAGTGCCGAGGATACGCAGTATTTT. It translates to CSASAEDTQYF.

The chain combines TRBV12-5 with TRBJ2-7; 7 bases fit TRBD1. J was trimmed by 4 bases and V by 3 bases; bases with no gene match: 9. The CDR3 totals 15 residues. CDR1 and CDR2 from the germline V gene are LGHNT and FRNRAP. CDR3 region: CASGFPRDRVYEQYF. The CDR3 nucleotides are TGTGCTAGTGGTTTCCCCCGGGACAGAGTATACGAGCAGTACTTC.

The V gene is TRBV28, the J gene TRBJ1-2; D gene uncertain. CDR1 and CDR2 from the germline V gene are MDHEN and SYDVKM. This CDR3 is 14 amino acids long. With 3 bases removed from V and 7 bases from J, the gap between germline ends came to 15 bases. The CDR3 DNA follows: TGTGCCAGCAGTTTCCCCGGGGTCCCCCTTGGCTACACCTTC. Amino acids: CASSFPGVPLGYTF.

This clonotype was picked up a small number of times. This chain connects TRBV30 to TRBJ1-1; possibly TRBD1 for D (5 bases). Trimming removed 8 bases from V and 0 bases from J, with 16 bases in between. This CDR3 is built from 14 residues. Germline CDR1 is GTSNPN and CDR2 is SVGIG (reference sequence). DNA of the CDR3: TGTGCCACCCGGGCGGGGGTGATGAACACTGAAGCTTTCTTT. Protein sequence: CATRAGVMNTEAFF.

The chain combines TRBV5-1 with TRBJ1-5; D unclear. Germline CDR1 SGHRS, CDR2 YFSETQ. V was clipped by 3 bases and J by 2 bases, with 18 bases between them. The CDR3 has 17 amino acids. CDR3 DNA: TGCGCCAGCAGCTACGGACGGCAGCAAGGTCGCAATCAGCCCCAGCATTTT. Its protein product is CASSYGRQQGRNQPQHF.

This clonotype was found many times. This chain joins TRBV27 and TRBJ2-5; TRBD1 is a possible D gene (5 bases). The V end lost 8 bases, the J end lost 2 bases, and 12 bases lay between the germline ends. CDR3 length: 13 residues. Germline V gene data show CDR1 as MNHEY and CDR2 as SMNVEV (reference sequence). The CDR3, as DNA: TGTGCCAGCCGTGGGCAGGGACAAGAGACCCAGTACTTC. This translates into CASRGQGQETQYF.

This clonotype has only a few counts. The chain is built from TRBV2 and TRBJ1-5; 7 bases are a match to TRBD1. With V trimmed by 5 bases and J by 7 bases, 8 bases remained unmatched. Germline V CDR1 and CDR2: SNHLY, FYNNEI. The CDR3 spans 14 residues. CDR3 sequence reads: CASSRTGAGQPQHF. Here the CDR3 DNA reads TGTGCCAGCAGTCGAACAGGGGCAGGCCAGCCCCAGCATTTT.

On this clonotype: The junction shows a germline mismatch at one end, possibly a read error. The V gene is TRBV2, the J gene TRBJ1-2; 10 nucleotides align to TRBD1. Germline V gene lookup returns CDR1 SNHLY and CDR2 FYNNEI. The CDR3 consists of 14 residues. CDR3 in amino acids: CASSEARTGGGYIF. The CDR3 DNA reads TGTGCCAGCAGTGAAGCGCGGACAGGGGGAGGCTACATCTTC.

The chain has TRBV7-9 and TRBJ1-4; D is undetermined. The ends were cut back, 1 base at V and 4 bases at J, with 16 bases in the middle. The CDR3 is 17 amino acids. Germline CDR1 and CDR2: SEHNR and FQNEAQ (reference sequence). This CDR3 is CASSLVAAGNNNEKLFF. The CDR3 DNA sequence: TGTGCCAGCAGCTTAGTCGCAGCCGGGAATAATAATGAAAAACTGTTTTTT.

With regard to this clonotype: A read error may be the cause here, since a much bigger clone is one base away. V is TRBV20-1 and J is TRBJ2-4, with 7 bases that match TRBD2. Per the germline V gene, CDR1 is DFQATT and CDR2 is SNEGSKA (reference sequence). CDR3 size: 14 residues. CDR3 loop: CSARPRENRNIHYF. The CDR3 region has the DNA TGCAGTGCTAGACCGCGGGAGAATAGGAACATTCACTACTTC.

For this clonotype: A much larger clone lies a single base off, so this may be a read error. As DNA, the CDR3 is TGTACCAGCAGCGCGTGGGGAATGAGCTCCTACGAGCAGTACTTC. Protein product: CTSSAWGMSSYEQYF. The V gene is TRBV11-1, the J gene TRBJ2-7; no clear D. In germline, CDR1 is SGHAT, CDR2 FQDESV (reference sequence). This CDR3 has 15 residues.

This clonotype has just a few counts. This sequence joins TRBV5-5 and TRBJ2-1; D remains ambiguous. V gave up 0 bases and J gave up 9 bases, with 7 bases separating them. The CDR3 contains 12 residues. Germline-derived CDR1 and CDR2 are SGHKS and YYEKEE (reference sequence). The CDR3 protein is CASSLEQSEQFF. CDR3 bases: TGTGCCAGCAGCTTGGAGCAGAGTGAGCAGTTCTTC.

The table lists this clonotype with many counts. The V and J genes are TRBV7-3 and TRBJ2-5, with TRBD1 as a possible D gene (6 bases). There are 15 residues in the CDR3. The germline V and J ends were trimmed by 4 bases and 3 bases, with 15 bases remaining between them. CDR1 and CDR2 (germline): SGHTA, FQGTGA. CDR3 in DNA: TGTGCCAGCAGCTCCGGTAGGGGGTATGAAGAGACCCAGTACTTC. This encodes CASSSGRGYEETQYF.

In this sample, this clonotype turned up many times. The rearrangement joins TRBV7-2 to TRBJ2-1; 12 nucleotides align to TRBD2. In germline, CDR1 is SGHTA, CDR2 FQGNSA. V gave up 0 bases and J gave up 6 bases; unmatched junction bases: 3. This CDR3 is built from 16 residues. CDR3 in DNA: TGTGCCAGCAGCTTAGCCCTAGCGGGGGGGTCCAATGAGCAGTTCTTC. As protein: CASSLALAGGSNEQFF.

Ten or more counts support this clonotype. The chain is built from TRBV28 and TRBJ1-2, with D hard to call. The CDR3 covers 16 residues. Germline values: CDR1 MDHEN, CDR2 SYDVKM. The ends were cut back, 6 bases at V and 2 bases at J, with 19 bases in the middle. The DNA for the CDR3 is TGTGCCAGCAGACCCCCGTCGGGCAGACCCAACTATGGCTACACCTTC. Its protein is CASRPPSGRPNYGYTF.

This rearrangement joins TRBV5-1 to TRBJ1-2; the match to TRBD1 covers 8 bases. Germline CDR1 SGHRS, CDR2 YFSETQ. This CDR3 has 14 residues. V dropped 7 bases and J dropped 7; count of bases not matched to a gene: 12. The CDR3 spells CASRPDRGVSGYTF. In DNA, the CDR3 is TGCGCCAGCCGCCCCGACAGGGGAGTAAGTGGCTACACCTTC.

This clonotype occurred many times. The chain employs TRBV5-1 and TRBJ1-5; D remains ambiguous. The V gene's germline CDR1 is SGHRS and CDR2 YFSETQ. The CDR3 contains 14 residues. V lost 0 bases and J 6 bases, leaving 10 bases between the germline ends. The CDR3 nucleotides read TGCGCCAGCAGCTTGGAGGGAACTGGTCAGCCCCAGCATTTT. This translates into CASSLEGTGQPQHF.

This clonotype was seen more than once but under ten times. This may stem from a read error, because a much larger clone lies one nucleotide away. The chain is built from TRBV27 and TRBJ2-7, with 9 nucleotides matching TRBD1. Germline V gene sequence: CDR1 MNHEY, CDR2 SMNVEV (reference sequence). The CDR3 spans 14 residues. With 5 bases clipped from V and 2 bases from J, the junction kept 4 bases outside the gene matches. In DNA, the CDR3 is TGTGCCAGCAGTGGGACAGGGAGCCCCTACGAGCAGTACTTC. Protein product: CASSGTGSPYEQYF.